The next 20 T cell receptor beta chains were all read from a single sample in a study of OX40 agonist ivuxolimab in advanced cancers. Only in-frame clones appear in the TCRdb table, and some are missing; sequencing was by immunoSEQ multiplex PCR. The sample shows 53,000 or so clones, about 89% of them seen only once. Sequenced here: CD4+ or CD8+ T cells sorted from blood, sampled in a trial of the OX40 agonist ivuxolimab. Receptors were obtained from an adult with an advanced solid tumor such as melanoma, head and neck, liver or kidney cancer.

The V and J genes are TRBV5-5 and TRBJ1-2; D is unclear. The CDR3 has 13 amino acids. Trimming shortened V by 0 bases and J by 8 bases, and 11 bases separated the two germline ends. Germline V gene data show CDR1 as SGHKS and CDR2 as YYEKEE (reference sequence). CDR3 loop: CASSLASEGGYTF. The CDR3 nucleotides are TGTGCCAGCAGCTTGGCGTCCGAGGGCGGCTACACCTTC.

The J gene is TRBJ2-7, the V gene TRBV28; the match to TRBD2 covers 13 bases. The CDR3 is 15 residues long. Germline CDR1 and CDR2: MDHEN and SYDVKM. V was clipped by 5 bases and J by 2 bases; unmatched bases: 3. This CDR3 reads CASSRGTSGTYEQYF. CDR3 nucleotide sequence: TGTGCCAGCAGTCGAGGGACTAGCGGGACCTACGAGCAGTACTTC.

V and J are TRBV6-6 and TRBJ2-7, with TRBD2 matching over 12 bases. There are 14 residues in the CDR3. V trimming: 5 bases; J trimming: 4 bases; junction bases outside the gene matches: 3. CDR1 and CDR2 (germline): MNHNY, SVGAGI (reference sequence). The CDR3 sequence is CASSGLAGKYEQYF. CDR3 bases: TGTGCCAGCAGTGGACTAGCGGGAAAATACGAGCAGTACTTC.

The chain links TRBV28 to TRBJ1-4, with 8 bases fitting TRBD1. V gave up 5 bases and J gave up 7 bases; unmatched junction bases: 9. CDR1 MDHEN and CDR2 SYDVKM come from the germline V gene. The CDR3 extends over 15 amino acids. The CDR3 DNA follows: TGTGCCAGCAGTGCTCCGGGACAGGCGTTTGAAAAACTGTTTTTT. Its translation: CASSAPGQAFEKLFF.

The gene calls are TRBV7-9 and TRBJ2-7; no definite D call. The CDR3 length is 13 residues. Germline CDR1 reads SEHNR; CDR2 reads FQNEAQ (reference sequence). Trimming left V 0 bases short and J 7 bases short, with 10 bases between. Here the CDR3 reads CASSLAWQREQYF. CDR3 nucleotides: TGTGCCAGCAGCTTAGCTTGGCAGAGGGAGCAGTACTTC.

This clone appeared a few times. The chain has TRBV28 and TRBJ2-2; D ambiguous. This CDR3 spans 11 amino acids. The germline CDR1 and CDR2 sequences are MDHEN and SYDVKM. V lost 6 bases and J 8 bases, leaving 7 bases between the germline ends. CDR3 DNA: TGTGCCAGCAGCCACAGAGGGGAGCTGTTTTTT. Amino acid sequence: CASSHRGELFF.

This chain connects TRBV27 to TRBJ2-1, with 10 bases aligning to TRBD2. CDR3 length equals 19 residues. The V gene's germline CDR1 is MNHEY and CDR2 SMNVEV (reference sequence). With V trimmed by 2 bases and J by 4 bases, 14 bases remained unmatched. The CDR3 here is CASSLNPHPLAGGYNEQFF. In DNA form, the CDR3 reads TGTGCCAGCAGTTTAAACCCCCACCCCTTAGCGGGGGGTTACAATGAGCAGTTCTTC.

The chain is built from TRBV5-6 and TRBJ1-5, with D possibly matching TRBD1 (6 bases). CDR1 and CDR2 (germline): SGHDT, YYEEEE. Trimming cost V 4 bases and J 7 bases, with 18 bases left between them. The CDR3 is 15 residues long. The CDR3 loop reads CASSPSGGGRQPQHF. DNA of the CDR3: TGTGCCAGCAGCCCCAGTGGCGGGGGGCGGCAGCCCCAGCATTTT.

A note on this clone: Other DNA sequences from this sample encode an identical CDR3 as well. CDR3 sequence: CASSPPGSYEQYF. As DNA, the CDR3 is TGTGCCAGCTCACCACCGGGGTCCTACGAGCAGTACTTC. V and J are TRBV18 and TRBJ2-7, with D unresolved. Between the trimmed V and J ends, which lost 0 bases and 1 base, there was a span of 4 bases. The CDR3 consists of 13 residues. The V gene's germline CDR1 is KGHSH and CDR2 LQKENI.

The chain is built from TRBV5-1 and TRBJ2-5, with TRBD1 matching 8 bases. Per germline, CDR1 SGHRS and CDR2 YFSETQ. CDR3 length: 15 residues. V shed 4 bases and J 5 bases; nucleotides not matched to a gene: 10. The CDR3 nucleotides read TGCGCCAGCAGCGTTGGGACAGGAGGATGGGAGACCCAGTACTTC. Its translation: CASSVGTGGWETQYF.

The V gene is TRBV7-7, the J gene TRBJ2-7; TRBD2 matches at 9 bases. The CDR3 loop spans 14 amino acids. Germline assignment: CDR1 SSHAT and CDR2 FNYEAQ (reference sequence). V shed 5 bases and J 6 bases; nucleotides not matched to a gene: 8. CDR3 coding DNA: TGTGCCAGCAGCCAATCGGGACTAGCCACCGAGCAGTACTTC. It codes for CASSQSGLATEQYF.

The rearrangement uses TRBV4-3 and TRBJ2-7; no clear D. With 4 bases removed from V and 0 bases from J, the gap between germline ends came to 16 bases. The length of the CDR3 is 16 residues. The germline V gene has CDR1 LGHNA and CDR2 YSLEER. The CDR3 DNA reads TGCGCCAGCAGCCCGACCCCCCCCTGGAGCTCCTACGAGCAGTACTTC. Amino acid sequence: CASSPTPPWSSYEQYF.

This clone was counted a single time. The chain uses TRBV27 and TRBJ1-1, with TRBD1 matching 7 bases. Germline CDR1 reads MNHEY; CDR2 reads SMNVEV (reference sequence). The CDR3 is 13 amino acids. The junction had 2 bases not matched to a gene; V was cut back by 0 bases and J by 7 bases. In DNA, the CDR3 is TGTGCCAGCAGTTTATCACGGGACAGTGAAGCTTTCTTT. Residues: CASSLSRDSEAFF.

This clone was counted once. The chain links TRBV11-2 to TRBJ2-5; D gene unclear. The CDR3 is 14 residues long. The germline V gene has CDR1 SGHAT and CDR2 FQNNGV. Trimming stripped 8 bases from V and 0 bases from J, with 13 bases between. The CDR3 DNA sequence: TGTGCCAGCGGTCCCGCCGGGTACCAAGAGACCCAGTACTTC. Its protein product is CASGPAGYQETQYF.

The rearrangement uses TRBV5-8 and TRBJ2-1; 10 nucleotides match TRBD1. The J segment lost 5 bases and the V segment lost 1 base, leaving 9 bases of the junction unmatched. The length of the CDR3 is 17 residues. From germline, CDR1 is SGHTS and CDR2 YDEGEE. CDR3 sequence: CASSLYPGTGVDNEQFF. CDR3 nucleotide sequence: TGTGCCAGCAGCTTGTATCCCGGGACAGGGGTGGACAATGAGCAGTTCTTC.

The genes are TRBV28 and TRBJ1-5; D is unclear. Trimming took 2 bases from V and 11 from J, leaving 7 bases between them. This CDR3 comprises 11 residues. The germline V gene encodes CDR1 MDHEN and CDR2 SYDVKM. This CDR3 is CASSLPGTQHF. For the CDR3, the DNA is TGTGCCAGCAGTTTACCTGGAACCCAGCATTTT.

The chain joins TRBV10-1 to TRBJ2-5, with TRBD1 matching over 10 bases. Germline CDR1 WNHNN, CDR2 SYGVQD (reference sequence). V shed 0 bases, J shed 11 bases, and the junction held 9 bases outside the gene matches. This CDR3 region has 15 residues. CDR3 sequence: CASSESGQGSVKQYF. CDR3 bases: TGCGCCAGCAGTGAGTCGGGACAGGGGAGCGTTAAGCAGTACTTC.

J is TRBJ2-1 and V is TRBV28; D is tentatively TRBD1 or TRBD2 (6 bases each). V dropped 5 bases and J dropped 8 bases, with 19 bases sitting between them. From germline, CDR1 is MDHEN and CDR2 SYDVKM. The CDR3 runs 15 residues. The CDR3 sequence: CASSGGGTQGDEQFF. DNA for the CDR3: TGTGCCAGCAGTGGGGGCGGGACCCAGGGCGATGAGCAGTTCTTC.

The chain uses TRBV6-5 and TRBJ1-4; D not certain. Trimming removed 5 bases at V and 10 bases at J, with 17 bases between. The V gene's germline CDR1 is MNHEY and CDR2 SVGAGI. This CDR3 region has 14 residues. The CDR3 bases are TGTGCCAGCAGTCAAGGGTTAATGGATGGAAAACTGTTTTTT. Its protein is CASSQGLMDGKLFF.

This chain links TRBV5-4 with TRBJ2-7, with D perhaps assigned TRBD1 or TRBD2 (5 bases each). The CDR3 length is 13 residues. Trimming left V 6 bases short and J 3 bases short, with 13 bases between. Germline lookup yields CDR1 SGHNT and CDR2 YYREEE (reference sequence). CDR3 coding DNA: TGTGCCAGCACCCTGGGACGGAGCTACGAGCAGTACTTC. This sequence encodes CASTLGRSYEQYF. Full variable domain (remainder filled in from reference TRBV5-4 and TRBJ2-7): ETGVTQSPTHLIKTRGQQVTLRCSSQSGHNTVSWYQQALGQGPQFIFQYYREEENGRGNFPPRFSGLQFPNYSSELNVNALELDDSALYLCASTLGRSYEQYFGPGTRLTVT.